This TCR beta chain is drawn from a study of CD8+CD57+ T cells in acquired aplastic anemia. The study profiled TCR beta VDJ and CDR3 using genomic DNA as template. TCRdb fed the reads into MiXCR, producing one record per CDR3 protein. In the table there are 100,000 to 150,000 distinct CDR3 sequences, less than 45% of which are singletons. CDR3 length equals 14 residues. Trimming took 5 bases from V and 0 from J, leaving 10 bases between them. Germline V gene lookup returns CDR1 SGHVS and CDR2 FQNEAQ. Sequenced input: sorted CD4+, CD8+, or CD8+CD57+ T cells (not recorded which) from PBMCs. This clonotype was obtained from a human donor in good health, serving as a control. The chain combines TRBV7-8 with TRBJ1-2, with D perhaps TRBD1 (6 bases). The CDR3 DNA follows: TGTGCCAGCAGCGCGGGACATACTAACTATGGCTACACCTTC. Amino acid sequence: CASSAGHTNYGYTF.